This record concerns one T cell receptor beta chain sequence. CDR3 size: 17 residues. The V segment lost 4 bases and the J segment 2 bases; nucleotides outside the gene matches: 12. Germline V gene lookup returns CDR1 MGHRA and CDR2 YSYEKL. This record belongs to a study of blood T cell repertoires in COVID-19. Study context: Samples of COVID-19 (acute and convalescent) were obtained from the United States, Italy and Spain.

Assay used: immunoSEQ multiplex PCR; TCRdb lists only in-frame clones, some missing. In the table there are roughly 280,000 clones, about 90% of which are singletons. The clonotype was recovered from a woman in her thirties with COVID-19, enrolled during active disease. V gene TRBV4-1 combines with J gene TRBJ1-2; 8 bases fit TRBD1. The sequencing input was peripheral blood. The CDR3 is CASSPFSDQGANYGYTF. The CDR3 nucleotides read TGCGCCAGCAGCCCCTTCTCCGACCAGGGGGCCAACTATGGCTACACCTTC.